This entry lists 4 T cell receptor beta chains sequenced from one sample in a study of blood T cell repertoires in COVID-19. Produced via immunoSEQ multiplex PCR; TCRdb's table is partial and in-frame only. This table holds about 71,000 clones, about four fifths found once. Sequenced: peripheral blood. These receptors all stem from a man between 65 and 85 years old with acute or convalescent COVID-19.

On this clone: A junction end diverges from the germline sequence, so it may reflect a read error. V gene TRBV20-1 combines with J gene TRBJ1-2; D perhaps matches TRBD1 (6 bases). Germline CDR1 reads DFQATT; CDR2 reads SNEGSKA (reference sequence). This CDR3 spans 11 amino acids. This CDR3 is CSAPRKGVLDF. Written as DNA, the CDR3 is TGCAGTGCTCCCCGAAAGGGGGTCCTGGACTTC.

This clone was counted only a few times. V gene TRBV5-1 combines with J gene TRBJ2-7; 9 nucleotides line up with TRBD1. The CDR3 runs to 15 residues. Trimming at V came to 2 bases and at J to 5 bases, leaving 8 bases not matched to a gene. CDR1 is SGHRS, CDR2 YFSETQ, per germline. CDR3 DNA: TGCGCCAGCAGCTTAACAGGGGGCTCGACTGACGAGCAGTACTTC. Translated: CASSLTGGSTDEQYF.

This clone was observed a few times. This chain links TRBV3-1 (or the pseudogene TRBV3-2) with TRBJ1-3; D is uncertain. Trimming cost V 4 bases and J 0 bases, with 10 bases left between them. Germline values: CDR1 LGHDT, CDR2 YNNKEL (reference sequence). This CDR3 contains 15 residues. Here the CDR3 reads CASSLQQLSGNTIYF. CDR3 nucleotide sequence: TGTGCCAGCAGCCTTCAACAGCTCTCTGGAAACACCATATATTTT.

CDR3 sequence reads: CSASKREGLMDYNEQFF. CDR3 in DNA: TGCAGTGCTAGTAAGCGGGAGGGCCTGATGGACTACAATGAGCAGTTCTTC. The chain recombines TRBV20-1 with TRBJ2-1; 10 nucleotides align to TRBD2. V shed 3 bases, J shed 3 bases, and the junction held 11 bases outside the gene matches. The length of the CDR3 is 17 residues. Germline V gene lookup returns CDR1 DFQATT and CDR2 SNEGSKA (reference sequence).